Following are 11 T cell receptor beta chains from one sample sequenced in a study of T-cell reconstitution after alpha-beta-depleted transplantation in children. Unique molecular identifiers were incorporated into the prepared TCRbeta library. MiXCR was run by TCRdb on the PCR reads, yielding one entry per CDR3 protein. This table holds 250,000 or so distinct CDR3 sequences, roughly a quarter found once. The sequences come from PBMCs, mostly from graft donor cells, collected 360 days after TCRalphabeta/CD19-depleted stem cell transplant. The receptors stem from a female patient between 2 and 15 years old who had a stem cell transplant for congenital amegakaryocytic thrombocytopenia, so the T cells may come from the graft donor.

This chain connects TRBV5-1 to TRBJ2-1, with TRBD1 as a possible D gene (6 bases). CDR1 SGHRS and CDR2 YFSETQ come from the germline V gene. The ends were cut back, 5 bases at V and 6 bases at J, with 15 bases in the middle. The CDR3 runs 14 residues. CDR3 in DNA: TGCGCCAGCAGAGGACAGCCGGGGTCCAATGAGCAGTTCTTC. Residues: CASRGQPGSNEQFF. Full variable domain (missing parts from reference TRBV5-1 and TRBJ2-1): KAGVTQTPRYLIKTRGQQVTLSCSPISGHRSVSWYQQTPGQGLQFLFEYFSETQRNKGNFPGRFSGRQFSNSRSEMNVSTLELGDSALYLCASRGQPGSNEQFFGPGTRLTVL.

The chain links TRBV6-6 to TRBJ1-4; TRBD1 might be the D (5 bases). The CDR3 sequence is 13 residues long. V was trimmed by 6 bases and J by 8 bases, leaving 13 bases between them. From germline, CDR1 is MNHNY and CDR2 SVGAGI (reference sequence). DNA of the CDR3: TGTGCCAGCAGCCGCACTAAGGGGGAAAAACTGTTTTTT. Protein: CASSRTKGEKLFF.

In this sample, this clonotype turned up a few times. The chain employs TRBV5-1 and TRBJ2-5; possibly TRBD1 for D (6 bases). The germline V gene encodes CDR1 SGHRS and CDR2 YFSETQ. The length of the CDR3 is 18 residues. V was trimmed by 5 bases and J by 1 base, leaving 24 bases between them. The CDR3 DNA follows: TGCGCCAGCAGACCGACTGACAGGTCAGGGGTGTTCCAAGAGACCCAGTACTTC. It translates to CASRPTDRSGVFQETQYF.

The sample holds a few counts of this clonotype. The chain employs TRBV2 and TRBJ2-2, with TRBD2 matching 7 bases. CDR3 length: 15 residues. In germline, CDR1 is SNHLY, CDR2 FYNNEI. Losses at the gene ends were 6 bases for V and 12 bases for J; bases not matched to a gene: 16. The CDR3 DNA reads as TGTGCCAGCAGGACCTCGACCGGGAGGCCGGCGAAGCTGTTTTTT. Residues: CASRTSTGRPAKLFF.

This chain links TRBV7-8 with TRBJ1-6, with no clear D. CDR3 length equals 14 residues. Trimming removed 0 bases at V and 9 bases at J, with 9 bases between. Germline V gene lookup returns CDR1 SGHVS and CDR2 FQNEAQ. The CDR3 here is CASSLAGRSSPLHF. The DNA of the CDR3 is TGTGCCAGCAGCTTAGCTGGGCGGAGTTCACCCCTCCACTTT.

This clonotype was picked up a small number of times. The chain is built from TRBV7-9 and TRBJ2-7; weak D call: TRBD1 (5 bases). Trimming left V 7 bases short and J 1 base short, with 14 bases between. Germline-derived CDR1 and CDR2 are SEHNR and FQNEAQ (reference sequence). The CDR3 is 14 residues long. The CDR3 coding sequence is TGTGCCAGCACCCCCCCTGACAGATCCTACGAGCAGTACTTC. Translating gives CASTPPDRSYEQYF.

V usage is TRBV20-1 and J usage is TRBJ2-5, with 7 bases matching TRBD2. The trim removed 5 bases at V and 3 bases at J, leaving 3 bases unmatched. The CDR3 loop spans 12 amino acids. The germline V gene has CDR1 DFQATT and CDR2 SNEGSKA (reference sequence). CDR3: CSARGLEETQYF. In DNA, the CDR3 is TGCAGTGCTCGCGGACTAGAAGAGACCCAGTACTTC.

Here the CDR3 reads CASRGEGYRTEAFF. CDR3 in DNA: TGTGCCAGCAGAGGGGAGGGGTATCGCACTGAAGCTTTCTTT. This rearrangement joins TRBV3-1 to TRBJ1-1; D is possibly TRBD1 (5 bases). Trimming removed 6 bases from V and 4 bases from J, with 15 bases in between. The CDR3 is 14 amino acids. Germline V gene lookup returns CDR1 LGHDT and CDR2 YNNKEL (reference sequence).

This clonotype was observed a few times. The rearrangement joins TRBV18 to TRBJ1-1; TRBD1 agrees at 8 bases. Unmatched junction bases numbered 3, after V lost 5 bases and J lost 1 base. CDR1 is KGHSH and CDR2 is LQKENI in the germline V gene. This CDR3 is 14 amino acids long. Here the CDR3 DNA reads TGTGCCAGCTCAGCACAGGGGGGGAACACTGAAGCTTTCTTT. Its translation is CASSAQGGNTEAFF. Full variable domain (rest looked up from reference TRBV18 and TRBJ1-1): NAGVMQNPRHLVRRRGQEARLRCSPMKGHSHVYWYRQLPEEGLKFMVYLQKENIIDESGMPKERFSAEFPKEGPSILRIQQVVRGDSAAYFCASSAQGGNTEAFFGQGTRLTVV.

The rearrangement joins TRBV20-1 to TRBJ1-1; D not certain. V lost 0 bases and J 0 bases, leaving 8 bases between the germline ends. The CDR3 is 14 amino acids. Per the germline V gene, CDR1 is DFQATT and CDR2 is SNEGSKA (reference sequence). The CDR3 is CSARDSLVNTEAFF. The DNA for the CDR3 is TGCAGTGCTAGAGATTCCTTGGTGAACACTGAAGCTTTCTTT.

This rearrangement joins TRBV12-3 or TRBV12-4 to TRBJ2-2, with D possibly being TRBD2 (7 bases). This CDR3 has 16 amino acids. Deletions cut 4 bases from V and 5 bases from J, with 17 bases between. CDR3 bases: TGTGCCAGCAGTTCTGACTGGGGGCGGGAGACCGGGGAGCTGTTTTTT. This encodes CASSSDWGRETGELFF.